The 28 T cell receptor beta chains in this list originate from one sample, sequenced in a study of blood T cell repertoires in COVID-19. The protocol was immunoSEQ multiplex PCR, while the TCRdb copy is restricted to in-frame clones and leaves out a portion. Seen here are about 370,000 clones, 89% observed once, and the top ten hold about 3%. What was sequenced was peripheral blood. These receptors were collected from a woman under 40 with COVID-19, enrolled during active disease.

The chain uses TRBV9 and TRBJ1-1, with 7 bases fitting TRBD1. The junction had 2 bases not matched to a gene; V was cut back by 3 bases and J by 3 bases. The CDR3 length is 13 residues. Per the germline V gene, CDR1 is SGDLS and CDR2 is YYNGEE. The DNA of the CDR3 is TGTGCCAGCAGCGCTACAGGGGACACTGAAGCTTTCTTT. Its protein is CASSATGDTEAFF.

Only one count was recorded for this clone. The chain combines TRBV11-2 with TRBJ1-2, with 8 bases lining up with TRBD1. The CDR3 runs 16 residues. Germline V gene data show CDR1 as SGHAT and CDR2 as FQNNGV. V lost 1 base and J lost 8; bases outside the gene matches: 12. Here the CDR3 reads CASSLVSGGRGGGYTF. The CDR3 DNA is TGTGCCAGCAGCTTAGTTTCAGGGGGCCGGGGCGGAGGCTACACCTTC. The full variable domain, completed using reference TRBV11-2 and TRBJ1-2, is EAGVAQSPRYKIIEKRQSVAFWCNPISGHATLYWYQQILGQGPKLLIQFQNNGVVDDSQLPKDRFSAERLKGVDSTLKIQPAKLEDSAVYLCASSLVSGGRGGGYTFGSGTRLTVV.

The V call is TRBV5-6, the J call TRBJ1-1, with 8 bases matching TRBD1. The CDR3 loop spans 15 amino acids. The germline gives CDR1 SGHDT, CDR2 YYEEEE. J lost 3 bases, V lost 4 bases, and 8 bases had no gene match. CDR3 residues: CASSPLTGADTEAFF. The CDR3 nucleotides are TGTGCCAGCAGCCCCTTGACAGGGGCGGACACTGAAGCTTTCTTT.

This chain uses TRBV15 with TRBJ2-1; D is unresolved. In germline, CDR1 is LNHNV, CDR2 YYDKDF (reference sequence). The CDR3 extends over 17 amino acids. Trimming cost V 3 bases and J 3 bases, with 18 bases left between them. DNA of the CDR3: TGTGCCACCAGCAGTTCGAGTTTCGTCCCCGGCTACAATGAGCAGTTCTTC. It encodes CATSSSSFVPGYNEQFF.

The chain employs TRBV4-1 and TRBJ1-2, with D uncertain. CDR3 length: 16 residues. Trimming pared 1 base from V and 7 bases from J, leaving 19 bases between. Germline V gene lookup returns CDR1 MGHRA and CDR2 YSYEKL. The CDR3: CASSQVSADPAGGYTF. For the CDR3, the DNA is TGCGCCAGCAGCCAAGTGTCGGCGGATCCGGCGGGTGGCTACACCTTC.

This clone was seen only a few times. This rearrangement joins TRBV7-2 to TRBJ2-7; 9 nucleotides line up with TRBD2. The trim removed 1 base at V and 2 bases at J, leaving 6 bases unmatched. The CDR3 spans 16 residues. CDR1 is SGHTA and CDR2 is FQGNSA in the germline V gene. The CDR3 coding sequence is TGTGCCAGCAGCTTAGGGCTAGCGGGACTCACCTACGAGCAGTACTTC. This codes for CASSLGLAGLTYEQYF.

J is TRBJ2-1 and V is TRBV28; the match to TRBD2 covers 13 bases. V shed 5 bases, J shed 8 bases, and the junction held 9 bases outside the gene matches. The CDR3 consists of 16 residues. Germline V gene lookup returns CDR1 MDHEN and CDR2 SYDVKM. The CDR3 sequence: CASSTSGGAPLDEQFF. In nucleotides, the CDR3 is TGTGCCAGCAGTACTAGCGGGGGGGCTCCCTTGGATGAGCAGTTCTTC.

The J gene is TRBJ2-4, the V gene TRBV11-2; 9 bases map to TRBD1. The CDR3 covers 19 residues. Per the germline V gene, CDR1 is SGHAT and CDR2 is FQNNGV. The V segment lost 5 bases and the J segment 2 bases; nucleotides outside the gene matches: 16. The CDR3 here is CASSKRQFPGQGPKNIQYF. CDR3 DNA sequence: TGTGCCAGCAGCAAGAGACAATTTCCGGGACAGGGTCCCAAAAACATTCAGTACTTC.

The genes are TRBV7-2 and TRBJ2-2, with D hard to call. V was clipped by 5 bases and J by 4 bases, with 8 bases between them. CDR1 SGHTA and CDR2 FQGNSA come from the germline V gene. This CDR3 is 13 amino acids long. Here the CDR3 reads CASSPPVTGELFF. Written as DNA, the CDR3 is TGTGCCAGCAGCCCCCCCGTCACCGGGGAGCTGTTTTTT.

The V call is TRBV19, the J call TRBJ1-2; D is undetermined. The germline V gene has CDR1 LNHDA and CDR2 SQIVND (reference sequence). CDR3 length: 13 residues. Trimming left V 4 bases short and J 4 bases short, with 10 bases between. The CDR3 spells CASSSSSVYGYTF. The CDR3 DNA follows: TGTGCCAGTAGTAGCTCCAGCGTCTATGGCTACACCTTC.

The genes are TRBV30 and TRBJ1-6; 7 bases fit TRBD1. The CDR3 is 14 amino acids. The trim removed 3 bases at V and 6 bases at J, leaving 5 bases unmatched. Germline CDR1 reads GTSNPN; CDR2 reads SVGIG (reference sequence). CDR3 DNA sequence: TGTGCCTGGAGCCGAACAGGGGTTAATTCACCCCTCCACTTT. Translating it yields CAWSRTGVNSPLHF.

The chain is built from TRBV5-4 and TRBJ1-1; D gene unclear. With 0 bases removed from V and 10 bases from J, the gap between germline ends came to 13 bases. In germline, CDR1 is SGHNT, CDR2 YYREEE (reference sequence). The CDR3 spans 13 residues. CDR3 amino acids: CASSLERGRGAFF. CDR3 bases: TGTGCCAGCAGCTTGGAGAGAGGGCGCGGAGCTTTCTTT.

This rearrangement joins TRBV5-8 to TRBJ1-2; TRBD1 might be the D (6 bases). The V end lost 3 bases, the J end lost 2 bases, and 11 bases lay between the germline ends. This CDR3 is 14 amino acids long. Germline CDR1 reads SGHTS; CDR2 reads YDEGEE. The CDR3 here is CASSWDMGNYGYTF. The CDR3 nucleotides are TGTGCCAGCAGCTGGGACATGGGGAACTATGGCTACACCTTC.

The chain has TRBV19 and TRBJ1-1; TRBD1 matches at 9 bases. CDR3 length equals 15 residues. Germline CDR1 and CDR2: LNHDA and SQIVND (reference sequence). Trimming took 5 bases from V and 1 from J; bases not matched to a gene: 5. The CDR3 DNA is TGTGCCAGTAGTCGGGGGACAGGGACGAACACTGAAGCTTTCTTT. Translation: CASSRGTGTNTEAFF. The whole variable domain, remainder taken from reference TRBV19 and TRBJ1-1, is DGGITQSPKYLFRKEGQNVTLSCEQNLNHDAMYWYRQDPGQGLRLIYYSQIVNDFQKGDIAEGYSVSREKKESFPLTVTSAQKNPTAFYLCASSRGTGTNTEAFFGQGTRLTVV.

This clone was seen once. This chain links TRBV6-5 with TRBJ1-2; D is undetermined. Trimming took off 0 bases at V and 4 bases at J, with 12 bases between the two ends. The CDR3 covers 15 residues. CDR1 and CDR2 (germline): MNHEY, SVGAGI. The chain's CDR3 is CASSYSPGFTYGYTF. As DNA, the CDR3 is TGTGCCAGCAGTTACTCGCCGGGTTTTACCTATGGCTACACCTTC.

The V and J genes are TRBV4-3 and TRBJ1-4, with TRBD1 matching over 11 bases. CDR3 length: 19 residues. The germline CDR1 and CDR2 sequences are LGHNA and YSLEER. The V gene end was trimmed by 4 bases and the J gene end by 0 bases; junction bases not matched to a gene: 10. This chain's CDR3 is CASSPAGTGGRATNEKLFF. The CDR3 DNA reads TGCGCCAGCAGCCCCGCCGGGACAGGGGGTCGTGCAACTAATGAAAAACTGTTTTTT.

The chain links TRBV15 to TRBJ2-7; TRBD1 matches at 7 bases. V lost 1 base and J lost 3; bases outside the gene matches: 3. The CDR3 covers 14 residues. CDR1 is LNHNV and CDR2 is YYDKDF in the germline V gene (reference sequence). The CDR3 protein is CATSRGGTDYEQYF. CDR3 nucleotides: TGTGCCACCAGCAGAGGTGGGACAGACTACGAGCAGTACTTC.

This sequence joins TRBV5-6 and TRBJ1-2, with a weak D call TRBD1 (5 bases). The CDR3 is 13 amino acids. Germline assignment: CDR1 SGHDT and CDR2 YYEEEE. V lost 0 bases and J lost 4, with 7 bases in between. CDR3: CASSLAGGYGYTF. The CDR3 coding sequence is TGTGCCAGCAGCTTGGCGGGGGGCTATGGCTACACCTTC.

This chain links TRBV28 with TRBJ2-1; D unresolved. From germline, CDR1 is MDHEN and CDR2 SYDVKM. V was trimmed by 4 bases and J by 5 bases, leaving 21 bases between them. The CDR3 totals 17 residues. The CDR3 is CASSSPSRGAYHNEQFF. The CDR3 bases are TGTGCCAGCAGTTCCCCCTCTAGAGGCGCCTATCACAATGAGCAGTTCTTC.

V is TRBV7-9 and J is TRBJ2-3; 9 positions agree with TRBD2. CDR1 is SEHNR, CDR2 FQNEAQ, per germline (reference sequence). The CDR3 has 16 residues. V dropped 3 bases and J dropped 2; count of bases not matched to a gene: 6. The CDR3 here is CASSFPAGGFTDTQYF. The CDR3 region has the DNA TGTGCCAGCAGCTTCCCAGCGGGGGGATTCACAGATACGCAGTATTTT.

The chain uses TRBV9 and TRBJ1-2; D perhaps matches TRBD1 (6 bases). The CDR3 totals 15 residues. Trimming shortened V by 0 bases and J by 2 bases, and 11 bases separated the two germline ends. CDR1 is SGDLS and CDR2 is YYNGEE in the germline V gene. This chain's CDR3 is CASSVDQGPNYGYTF. The CDR3 region has the DNA TGTGCCAGCAGCGTAGACCAGGGGCCGAACTATGGCTACACCTTC.

The genes are TRBV19 and TRBJ1-2, with 9 bases identical to TRBD1. The CDR3 has 15 amino acids. V was pared by 5 bases and J by 8 bases, with 12 bases of the junction left unmatched. Germline V gives CDR1 LNHDA, CDR2 SQIVND (reference sequence). The CDR3 loop is CASSVRPGQGGGYTF. Written as DNA, the CDR3 is TGTGCCAGTAGTGTAAGACCGGGACAGGGAGGCGGCTACACCTTC.

Only one count was recorded for this clone. Its ends do not fully match the called genes, so a read error is possible. The CDR3 nucleotides read TGTGCCAGCAGCGCCGGGGGGGCCGGCACGGATACGCAGTATTTT. Translation gives CASSAGGAGTDTQYF. The rearrangement joins TRBV3-1 (or the pseudogene TRBV3-2) to TRBJ2-3; 8 positions agree with TRBD2. CDR1 is LGHDT, CDR2 YNNKEL, per germline (reference sequence). There are 15 residues in the CDR3.

The chain is built from TRBV7-2 and TRBJ1-4; 7 nucleotides align to TRBD1. The CDR3 loop spans 16 amino acids. The V and J ends lost 1 base and 5 bases, in that order; junction bases with no gene match: 7. Germline V CDR1 and CDR2: SGHTA, FQGNSA. The CDR3: CASSLGTTGRNEKLFF. CDR3 nucleotides: TGTGCCAGCAGCTTAGGGACGACAGGGCGGAATGAAAAACTGTTTTTT.

The chain links TRBV11-3 to TRBJ2-1; maybe TRBD1 (5 bases). Germline lookup yields CDR1 SGHNT and CDR2 YENEEA. Between the trimmed V and J ends, which lost 5 bases and 8 bases, there was a span of 10 bases. This CDR3 has 12 residues. The CDR3 bases are TGTGCCAGCAGCAAAGGGGTCTATGAGCAGTTCTTC. Amino acid sequence: CASSKGVYEQFF.

Worth noting for this clone: The junction and the germline gene differ at one end; a read error may be behind it. The gene calls are TRBV2 and TRBJ1-1; D might be TRBD1 (6 bases). The CDR3 consists of 13 residues. In germline, CDR1 is SNHLY, CDR2 FYNNEI. The CDR3 nucleotides read TGTGCCAGCAGCAGGGGAGTGAATACTGAAGCTTTCTTT. Translated: CASSRGVNTEAFF. The variable domain in full, completed from reference TRBV2 and TRBJ1-1, reads EPEVTQTPSHQVTQMGQEVILRCVPISNHLYFYWYRQILGQKVEFLVSFYNNEISEKSEIFDDQFSVERPDGSNFTLKIRSTKLEDSAMYFCASSRGVNTEAFFGQGTRLTVV.

The chain is built from TRBV29-1 and TRBJ1-2; perhaps TRBD1 as D (6 bases). In germline, CDR1 is SQVTM, CDR2 ANQGSEA. There are 14 residues in the CDR3. The V end was cut by 6 bases, the J end by 2 bases, with 16 bases between. In DNA, the CDR3 is TGCAGCGTGTGGTCGGGGGGCCGGAACTATGGCTACACCTTC. Translation: CSVWSGGRNYGYTF.

The chain employs TRBV3-1 (or the pseudogene TRBV3-2) and TRBJ2-7; 10 positions agree with TRBD1. There are 16 residues in the CDR3. Trimming at V came to 4 bases and at J to 5 bases, leaving 11 bases not matched to a gene. Looked up from germline, CDR1 is LGHDT and CDR2 is YNNKEL (reference sequence). The CDR3 reads CASSLLASGTGDEQYF. Here the CDR3 DNA reads TGTGCCAGCAGCCTTCTCGCGAGCGGGACAGGGGACGAGCAGTACTTC.